This T cell receptor (beta chain) was recorded in a study of T cell repertoires in cytomegalovirus infection. TCRdb re-called the reads through MiXCR, storing one row per CDR3 protein. This repertoire shows approximately 100,000 distinct CDR3 sequences, around a quarter found once; its top ten account for around 42%. The CDR3 contains 16 residues. V shed 7 bases and J shed 1 base, with 18 bases lying between them. Germline V lookup: CDR1 MNHEY, CDR2 SVGAGI. The source of this sequence is a human donor in good health (CMV status not recorded). Some clones in this sample may be carry-over from other donors' samples. The rearrangement uses TRBV6-5 and TRBJ2-3, with TRBD1 as a possible D gene (7 bases). Specimen: CD8+ T cells from PBMCs. This chain's CDR3 is CASTLTAGQRTDTQYF. CDR3 coding DNA: TGTGCCAGCACTTTGACCGCGGGACAGCGCACAGATACGCAGTATTTT.